This TCR beta chain derives from a study of OX40 agonist ivuxolimab in advanced cancers. Study-level information: Ivuxolimab was administered intravenously to patients at 0.01 to 10 mg/kg every 2 weeks.

With autoimmune disease history or systemic immunosuppression, patients were excluded. Broader study findings: Researchers report that CD8+ T cells had, on average, more expanded clones than CD4+.

Measured with immunoSEQ multiplex PCR; TCRdb has only the in-frame clones, and not every one. The sample contains roughly 64,000 clones, 84% of which appear only once. Germline CDR1 is SQVTM and CDR2 is ANQGSEA. This CDR3 contains 12 residues. With 7 bases removed from V and 1 base from J, the gap between germline ends came to 9 bases. With regard to this clone: The antigen is unknown.

This receptor was identified in an adult with an advanced solid tumor such as melanoma, head and neck, liver or kidney cancer. The sample consisted of CD4+ or CD8+ T cells sorted from blood, taken in a trial of the OX40 agonist ivuxolimab. The chain links TRBV29-1 to TRBJ2-3, with D tentatively TRBD1 (6 bases). CDR3 nucleotides: TGCAGCGGGACAGAGGGCACAGATACGCAGTATTTT. It translates to CSGTEGTDTQYF.